The 8 T cell receptor beta chains presented below share a single source sample, sequenced in a study of a mutant IDH1 vaccine in newly diagnosed glioma (dated by TCRdb to the early 2020s). The library came from the immunoSEQ multiplex PCR assay. The clones in this table, taken by TCRdb from immuneACCESS, are in-frame only. Not every clone is retained; where verified, under half of the shortfall comes from an unresolved V gene, and the cause of the rest is unknown. This sample has roughly 70,000 clones in its table, and less than 85% of those were observed once. Roughly 9.5% of the sample comes from the top ten. Explained via the paper, the time point label denotes: week 11, during vaccination. Every vaccine dose consisted of 300 ug of a 20-mer mutant IDH1 peptide in Montanide, administered subcutaneously together with topical imiquimod. No cognate antigen is known for these TCRs. The sequencing used PBMCs, collected from a glioma patient whose treatment included an IDH1 peptide vaccine. The source of these receptors is a woman aged 45-60 years with glioma.

The chain links TRBV6-5 to TRBJ1-2; 9 bases are shared with TRBD1. The CDR3 consists of 13 residues. The ends lost 7 bases at V and 4 bases at J; junction bases unmatched: 4. Germline CDR1 MNHEY, CDR2 SVGAGI. The CDR3 here is CASMGQGAYGYTF. DNA of the CDR3: TGTGCCAGCATGGGACAGGGAGCCTATGGCTACACCTTC.

Remarks on this clone: This same CDR3 is encoded by further DNA sequences in the sample. The chain carries TRBV7-9 and TRBJ1-1; no firm D call. The germline CDR1 and CDR2 sequences are SEHNR and FQNEAQ (reference sequence). The CDR3 totals 12 residues. Trimming took off 5 bases at V and 5 bases at J, with 9 bases between the two ends. CDR3 bases: TGTGCCAGCAGCCTCCGGACTACTGAAGCTTTCTTT. Amino acid sequence: CASSLRTTEAFF.

The rearrangement joins TRBV5-1 to TRBJ2-5; 9 nucleotides line up with TRBD1. This CDR3 region has 15 residues. The ends lost 0 bases at V and 1 base at J; junction bases unmatched: 1. Germline V gene sequence: CDR1 SGHRS, CDR2 YFSETQ. The CDR3 sequence: CASSLGDRAQETQYF. The CDR3 coding sequence is TGCGCCAGCAGCTTGGGGGACAGGGCCCAAGAGACCCAGTACTTC.

CDR3 region: CASSPTGDEAFF. The CDR3 nucleotides are TGTGCCAGCAGTCCAACAGGGGATGAAGCTTTCTTT. The chain carries TRBV5-8 and TRBJ1-1; 7 bases line up with TRBD1. CDR3 size: 12 residues. CDR1 is SGHTS and CDR2 is YDEGEE in the germline V gene. Trimming took 5 bases from V and 7 from J; bases not matched to a gene: 5.

This chain connects TRBV6-1 to TRBJ1-1; possibly TRBD1 for D (6 bases). The V gene lost 2 bases and the J gene lost 0 bases, with 16 bases spanning the gap. The CDR3 has 17 amino acids. CDR1 and CDR2 from the germline V gene are MNHNS and SASEGT. CDR3 residues: CASSEIGQGIMNTEAFF. The DNA for the CDR3 is TGTGCCAGCAGTGAAATAGGTCAGGGGATCATGAACACTGAAGCTTTCTTT.

The genes are TRBV28 and TRBJ1-4; the D gene is possibly TRBD1 (5 bases). This CDR3 region has 15 residues. The V end was cut by 4 bases, the J end by 7 bases, with 16 bases between. CDR1 is MDHEN and CDR2 is SYDVKM in the germline V gene. CDR3 protein: CASSSLLTGREKLFF. As DNA, the CDR3 is TGTGCCAGCAGTTCCCTTCTAACGGGACGTGAAAAACTGTTTTTT.

This sequence joins TRBV7-2 and TRBJ2-7; D possibly corresponds to TRBD1 (6 bases). V lost 5 bases and J lost 5, with 13 bases in between. This CDR3 has 13 residues. Germline CDR1 is SGHTA and CDR2 is FQGNSA. The chain's CDR3 is CASSQQGSHEQYF. Here the CDR3 DNA reads TGTGCCAGCAGCCAACAGGGTTCCCACGAGCAGTACTTC.

CDR3 DNA: TGTGCCAGCAGACAGACGCAAAAGAATTCACCCCTCCACTTT. Protein product: CASRQTQKNSPLHF. J is TRBJ1-6 and V is TRBV14; D uncertain. The CDR3 has 14 amino acids. With 6 bases removed from V and 7 bases from J, the gap between germline ends came to 13 bases. Germline CDR1 SGHDN, CDR2 FVKESK.